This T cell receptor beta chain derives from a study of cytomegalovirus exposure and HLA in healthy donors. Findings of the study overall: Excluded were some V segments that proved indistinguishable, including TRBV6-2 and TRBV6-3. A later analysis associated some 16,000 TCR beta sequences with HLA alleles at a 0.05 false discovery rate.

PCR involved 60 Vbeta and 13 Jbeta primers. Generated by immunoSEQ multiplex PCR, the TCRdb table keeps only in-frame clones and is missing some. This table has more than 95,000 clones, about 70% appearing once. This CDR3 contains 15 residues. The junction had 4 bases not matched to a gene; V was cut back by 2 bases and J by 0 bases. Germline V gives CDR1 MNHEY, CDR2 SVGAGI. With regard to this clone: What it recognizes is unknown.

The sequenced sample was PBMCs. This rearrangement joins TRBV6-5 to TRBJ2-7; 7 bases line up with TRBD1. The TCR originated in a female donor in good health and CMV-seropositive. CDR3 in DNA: TGTGCCAGCAGTTACAGGGGGCTCAGCTCCTACGAGCAGTACTTC. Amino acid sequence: CASSYRGLSSYEQYF.